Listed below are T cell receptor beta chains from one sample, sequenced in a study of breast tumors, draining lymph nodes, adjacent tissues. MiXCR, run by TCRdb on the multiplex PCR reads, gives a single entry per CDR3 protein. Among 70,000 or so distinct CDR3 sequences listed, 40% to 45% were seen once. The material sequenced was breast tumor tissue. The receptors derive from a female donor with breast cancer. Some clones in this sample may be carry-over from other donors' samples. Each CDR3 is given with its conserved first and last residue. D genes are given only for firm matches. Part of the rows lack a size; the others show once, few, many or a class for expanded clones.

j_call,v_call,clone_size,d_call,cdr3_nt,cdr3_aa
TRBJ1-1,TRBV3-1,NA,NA,TGTGCCAGCAGGCCAGCGGCGAACACTGAAGCTTTCTTT,CASRPAANTEAFF
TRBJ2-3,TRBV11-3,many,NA,TGTGCCAGCAGCGTAGCCGGGACCACAGATACGCAGTATTTT,CASSVAGTTDTQYF
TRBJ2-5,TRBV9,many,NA,TGTGCCAGCAGCGTAGAGGACCCTCTTGGGACCCAGTACTTC,CASSVEDPLGTQYF
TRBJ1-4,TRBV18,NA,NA,TGTGCCAGCTCACTGAGGGGAACTAATGAAAAACTGTTTTTT,CASSLRGTNEKLFF
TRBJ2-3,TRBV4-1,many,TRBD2,TGCGCCAGCAGCCAAGATCGGCTAGCGGGGGGACTTAGGGCAGATACGCAGTATTTT,CASSQDRLAGGLRADTQYF
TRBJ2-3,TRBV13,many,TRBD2,TGTGCCAGCAGCTTAGCAGCGGGGGGGCCGCGATTAGATACGCAGTATTTT,CASSLAAGGPRLDTQYF
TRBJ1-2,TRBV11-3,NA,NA,TGTGCCAGCAGCTTAGTCGGCGGGTCTGGAAACACCTTC,CASSLVGGSGNTF
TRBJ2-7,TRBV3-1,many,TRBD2,TGTGCCAGCAGCCAAGGGGTGGGAGGGAGCGAGCAGTACTTC,CASSQGVGGSEQYF
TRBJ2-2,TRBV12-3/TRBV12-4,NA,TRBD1,TGTGCCAGCAGTTTCGGCGATCGGACAGGAAGAAACACCGGGGAGCTGTTTTTT,CASSFGDRTGRNTGELFF
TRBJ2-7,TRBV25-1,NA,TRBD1,TGTGCCAGCAGTGAATTAGGGACAGAGCTCTACGAGCAGTACTTC,CASSELGTELYEQYF
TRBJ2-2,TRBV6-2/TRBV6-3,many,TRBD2,TGTGCCAGCAGTTCCTTCGGACTAGCGGCAACCGGGGAGCTGTTTTTT,CASSSFGLAATGELFF
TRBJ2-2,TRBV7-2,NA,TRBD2,TGTGCCAGCAGTAAAACCCCCAGCGGGATCAACACCGGGGAGCTGTTTTTT,CASSKTPSGINTGELFF
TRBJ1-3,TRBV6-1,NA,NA,TGTGCCAGCAGTGAAGCTGGAAACACCATATATTTT,CASSEAGNTIYF
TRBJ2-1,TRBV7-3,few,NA,TGTGCCAGCTCACCCTTCCGGGACATTTCCTACAATGAGCAGTTCTTC,CASSPFRDISYNEQFF
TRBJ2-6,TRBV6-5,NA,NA,TGTGCCAGTAGTATGGGACCGCCCAACGTCCTGACTTTC,CASSMGPPNVLTF
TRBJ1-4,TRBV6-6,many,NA,TGTGCCAGCAGTAGCCGACAATCGGAAAAACTGTTTTTT,CASSSRQSEKLFF
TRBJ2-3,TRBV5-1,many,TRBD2,TGCGCCAGCGGGACCGGGACTAGTTATGGTACGCAGTATTTT,CASGTGTSYGTQYF
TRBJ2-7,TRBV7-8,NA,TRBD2,TGTGCCAGCGCGGCTAGCGGGAGTGGCTGCGAGCAGTACTTC,CASAASGSGCEQYF
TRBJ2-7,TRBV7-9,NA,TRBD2,TGTGCCAGCAGCCTTCGGACTAGCGGGAGCTCCTACGAGCAGTACTTC,CASSLRTSGSSYEQYF
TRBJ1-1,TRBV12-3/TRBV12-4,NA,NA,TGTGCCAGCAGTTTGGAAGGGGCGGGGAACACTGAAGCTTTCTTT,CASSLEGAGNTEAFF
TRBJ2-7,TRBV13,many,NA,TGTGCCAGCAGCTTAAGCGCAGGAGGGTCCTACGAGCAGTACTTC,CASSLSAGGSYEQYF
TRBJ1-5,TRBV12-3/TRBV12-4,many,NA,TGTGCCAGCAGTTTAACAAGGGTCGGGATGGTAAATCAGCCCCAGCATTTT,CASSLTRVGMVNQPQHF
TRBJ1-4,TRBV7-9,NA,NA,TGTGCCAGCAGCTTAGTTTATAGTGAAAAACTGTTTTTT,CASSLVYSEKLFF
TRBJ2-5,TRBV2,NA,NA,TGTGCCAGCGGGGGTGGGGAGACCCAGTACTTC,CASGGGETQYF
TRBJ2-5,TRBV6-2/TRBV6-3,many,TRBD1,TGTGCCAGCAGTGTTACCCGGGACAGGGGGCGAAGGGAAGAGACCCAGTACTTC,CASSVTRDRGRREETQYF
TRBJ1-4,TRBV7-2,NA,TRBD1,TGTGCCAGCAGCTCGACTAGGGGGCCGAGTGAAAAACTGTTTTTT,CASSSTRGPSEKLFF
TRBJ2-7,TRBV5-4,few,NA,TGTGCCAGCCTTAGCTCCTACGAGCAGTACTTC,CASLSSYEQYF
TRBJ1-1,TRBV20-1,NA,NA,TGCAGTGCTAGGGATTCGGGCGGCACTGAAGCTTTCTTT,CSARDSGGTEAFF
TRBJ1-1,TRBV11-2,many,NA,TGTGCCAGCAGCCAGCAGGGTGGGACTGAAGCTTTCTTT,CASSQQGGTEAFF
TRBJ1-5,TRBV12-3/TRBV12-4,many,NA,TGTGCCAGCAGGGATGGGCAGGGTGGGAATCAGCCCCAGCATTTT,CASRDGQGGNQPQHF
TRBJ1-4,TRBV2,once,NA,TGTCCCCACAGCGGAGGCGTGATGACAACTAATGAAAAACTGTTTTTT,CPHSGGVMTTNEKLFF
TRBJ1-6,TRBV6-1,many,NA,TGTGCCAGCAGTCCTCTCGGGACGGAGAATTCACCCCTCCACTTT,CASSPLGTENSPLHF